The next 19 T cell receptor beta chains were all read from a single sample in a study of blood T cell repertoires in COVID-19 (dated by TCRdb to the early 2020s). Libraries came from the immunoSEQ multiplex PCR assay. TCRdb carries this immuneACCESS record with in-frame sequences only. Its versions omit some clonotypes, under half of them owing to an unresolved V gene in the studies checked, with the rest unexplained. This sample lists 400,000 or so clones; about nine tenths were detected once. Of the sample, under 0.7% is held by the ten largest clones. Sequencing input: PBMCs or T cells enriched from blood (not recorded which). The receptors shown here come from a man younger than 30 who had recovered from COVID-19.

CDR3 in amino acids: CASSLDSSHGYTF. The CDR3 region has the DNA TGTGCCAGCAGCTTGGACTCGTCTCATGGCTACACCTTC. The chain combines TRBV7-9 with TRBJ1-2, with D hard to call. From germline, CDR1 is SEHNR and CDR2 FQNEAQ (reference sequence). Trimming shortened V by 3 bases and J by 6 bases, and 11 bases separated the two germline ends. The CDR3 extends over 13 amino acids.

CDR3 DNA sequence: TGTGCCATCAGTGTGGACACTCCGGGCACCGGGGAGCTGTTTTTT. It codes for CAISVDTPGTGELFF. The rearrangement uses TRBV10-3 and TRBJ2-2; tentatively, D is TRBD1 (5 bases). The CDR3 consists of 15 residues. The germline gives CDR1 ENHRY, CDR2 SYGVKD. V was clipped by 4 bases and J by 4 bases, with 13 bases between them.

This rearrangement joins TRBV27 to TRBJ2-1; TRBD2 agrees at 8 bases. Looked up from germline, CDR1 is MNHEY and CDR2 is SMNVEV (reference sequence). V was clipped by 2 bases and J by 4 bases; unmatched bases: 4. The CDR3 covers 15 residues. The CDR3 sequence: CASSLMASGYNEQFF. Written as DNA, the CDR3 is TGTGCCAGCAGTTTAATGGCTAGCGGGTACAATGAGCAGTTCTTC.

The chain carries TRBV19 and TRBJ1-1; D remains unclear. Looked up from germline, CDR1 is LNHDA and CDR2 is SQIVND (reference sequence). Trimming took off 5 bases at V and 2 bases at J, with 12 bases between the two ends. The CDR3 is 14 amino acids. Here the CDR3 DNA reads TGTGCCAGTAGTTTTTTACAGAGAAACACTGAAGCTTTCTTT. Its protein is CASSFLQRNTEAFF.

V and J are TRBV29-1 and TRBJ2-3, with D perhaps TRBD1 (5 bases). Trimming cost V 6 bases and J 5 bases, with 15 bases left between them. CDR3 length: 13 amino acids. From germline, CDR1 is SQVTM and CDR2 ANQGSEA. The CDR3 sequence: CSVRVGAVDTQYF. CDR3 coding DNA: TGCAGCGTCCGGGTAGGGGCGGTAGATACGCAGTATTTT.

The rearrangement links TRBV5-5 to TRBJ1-1; D not resolved. CDR1 is SGHKS, CDR2 YYEKEE, per germline (reference sequence). This CDR3 contains 12 residues. Trimming removed 7 bases at V and 5 bases at J, with 12 bases between. As DNA, the CDR3 is TGTGCCAGCTCCAACTGGAGAACTGAAGCTTTCTTT. Translated, it gives CASSNWRTEAFF. The full variable domain, completed using reference TRBV5-5 and TRBJ1-1, is DAGVTQSPTHLIKTRGQQVTLRCSPISGHKSVSWYQQVLGQGPQFIFQYYEKEERGRGNFPDRFSARQFPNYSSELNVNALLLGDSALYLCASSNWRTEAFFGQGTRLTVV.

This rearrangement joins TRBV5-6 to TRBJ2-5, with 7 positions matching TRBD1. Trimming at V came to 0 bases and at J to 14 bases, leaving 10 bases not matched to a gene. Germline-derived CDR1 and CDR2 are SGHDT and YYEEEE. CDR3 length: 13 residues. In nucleotides, the CDR3 is TGTGCCAGCAGCTTGGCTGGACGGGACAGCGAATACTTC. Translation: CASSLAGRDSEYF.

V gene TRBV28 combines with J gene TRBJ1-5, with D unresolved. The V end was cut by 1 base, the J end by 1 base, with 5 bases between. Looked up from germline, CDR1 is MDHEN and CDR2 is SYDVKM. CDR3 length equals 14 residues. CDR3 residues: CASSLYNSNQPQHF. In nucleotides, the CDR3 is TGTGCCAGCAGTTTATACAACAGCAATCAGCCCCAGCATTTT. The whole variable domain, remainder taken from reference TRBV28 and TRBJ1-5, is DVKVTQSSRYLVKRTGEKVFLECVQDMDHENMFWYRQDPGLGLRLIYFSYDVKMKEKGDIPEGYSVSREKKERFSLILESASTNQTSMYLCASSLYNSNQPQHFGDGTRLSIL.

The chain combines TRBV10-3 with TRBJ1-5; the D gene is possibly TRBD1 (5 bases). The CDR3 has 15 residues. Germline loops: CDR1 ENHRY, CDR2 SYGVKD. Trimming shortened V by 0 bases and J by 4 bases, and 10 bases separated the two germline ends. In DNA, the CDR3 is TGTGCCATCAGTGAGTCGGGGGGATGGAATCAGCCCCAGCATTTT. It codes for CAISESGGWNQPQHF.

The sample holds a few counts of this clone. This rearrangement joins TRBV10-3 to TRBJ1-1; D not certain. The V end was cut by 2 bases, the J end by 8 bases, with 9 bases between. CDR3 length equals 12 residues. Germline V CDR1 and CDR2: ENHRY, SYGVKD. CDR3 sequence: CAISEAEGEAFF. Written as DNA, the CDR3 is TGTGCCATCAGTGAGGCGGAGGGCGAAGCTTTCTTT.

About this clone: The same CDR3 also results from other DNA sequences found in this sample. This chain uses TRBV12-3 or TRBV12-4 with TRBJ1-2; D remains ambiguous. Trimming left V 7 bases short and J 4 bases short, with 10 bases between. The CDR3 runs 12 residues. CDR3 sequence reads: CASTPSGYGYTF. The CDR3, as DNA: TGTGCCAGCACCCCGTCGGGCTATGGCTACACCTTC.

The chain couples TRBV29-1 to TRBJ2-5; no clear D gene. The CDR3 is 12 residues long. CDR1 is SQVTM, CDR2 ANQGSEA, per germline. Trimming shortened V by 4 bases and J by 4 bases, and 10 bases separated the two germline ends. CDR3 sequence reads: CSVAQVGETQYF. DNA of the CDR3: TGCAGCGTTGCTCAGGTGGGAGAGACCCAGTACTTC. Complete variable domain (other parts from reference TRBV29-1 and TRBJ2-5): SAVISQKPSRDICQRGTSLTIQCQVDSQVTMMFWYRQQPGQSLTLIATANQGSEATYESGFVIDKFPISRPNLTFSTLTVSNMSPEDSSIYLCSVAQVGETQYFGPGTRLLVL.

V usage is TRBV3-1 (or the pseudogene TRBV3-2) and J usage is TRBJ2-1; 11 nucleotides match TRBD2. With 4 bases clipped from V and 0 bases from J, the junction kept 11 bases outside the gene matches. Per the germline V gene, CDR1 is LGHDT and CDR2 is YNNKEL (reference sequence). This CDR3 contains 19 residues. DNA of the CDR3: TGTGCCAGCAGCCCCAGACTAGCGGGAATGTCGAGCTCCTACAATGAGCAGTTCTTC. It specifies CASSPRLAGMSSSYNEQFF.

The rearrangement links TRBV6-4 to TRBJ2-3; the D gene is possibly TRBD2 (5 bases). Between the trimmed V and J ends, which lost 3 bases and 2 bases, there was a span of 9 bases. CDR1 and CDR2 (germline): MRHNA, SNTAGT. This CDR3 region has 14 residues. CDR3 sequence reads: CASSEERFTDTQYF. The CDR3, as DNA: TGTGCCAGCAGTGAAGAGCGGTTCACAGATACGCAGTATTTT.

V and J are TRBV28 and TRBJ1-5; 9 bases agree with TRBD1. Germline CDR1 is MDHEN and CDR2 is SYDVKM. The CDR3 runs to 15 residues. The trim removed 1 base at V and 11 bases at J, leaving 9 bases unmatched. CDR3 region: CASSLLGTGQKAQHF. The CDR3 DNA is TGTGCCAGCAGTTTATTGGGGACAGGGCAAAAGGCCCAGCATTTT.

The chain has TRBV30 and TRBJ1-5, with TRBD1 as a possible D gene (6 bases). The CDR3 extends over 13 amino acids. The V end lost 3 bases, the J end lost 3 bases, and 9 bases lay between the germline ends. Looked up from germline, CDR1 is GTSNPN and CDR2 is SVGIG (reference sequence). This CDR3 reads CAWSRGTNQPQHF. CDR3 DNA sequence: TGTGCCTGGAGCAGGGGCACCAATCAGCCCCAGCATTTT.

On this clone: The same CDR3 is also encoded by other DNA sequences in this sample. V gene TRBV6-5 combines with J gene TRBJ1-1, with a tentative D call TRBD1 (5 bases). Germline values: CDR1 MNHEY, CDR2 SVGAGI. The CDR3 consists of 14 residues. Between the trimmed V and J ends, which lost 2 bases and 1 base, there was a span of 8 bases. This chain's CDR3 is CASSYRGGNTEAFF. The CDR3 nucleotides are TGTGCCAGCAGTTACAGGGGAGGGAACACTGAAGCTTTCTTT.

The V and J genes are TRBV2 and TRBJ2-7; no definite D call. The CDR3 is made up of 12 amino acids. CDR1 is SNHLY, CDR2 FYNNEI, per germline. V was clipped by 5 bases and J by 5 bases, with 10 bases between them. The DNA for the CDR3 is TGTGCCAGCAGTCCAGCGTCCCACGAGCAGTACTTC. Translation: CASSPASHEQYF.

The table lists this clone with a count of one. The chain joins TRBV6-5 to TRBJ1-4; D is unresolved. This CDR3 is built from 12 residues. Per germline, CDR1 MNHEY and CDR2 SVGAGI. Trimming cost V 2 bases and J 7 bases, with 5 bases left between them. As DNA, the CDR3 is TGTGCCAGCAGTTACATCGGTGAAAAACTGTTTTTT. Translating gives CASSYIGEKLFF.